These 11 T cell receptor beta chains share one sample of origin, sequenced in a study of T cells in localized non-small cell lung cancer. Using immunoSEQ multiplex PCR, the repertoire was profiled, and TCRdb retains in-frame clones only, with some absent. The profile shows approximately 30,000 clones, under 95% of them singletons. The sequencing here drew on peripheral blood mononuclear cells, taken before any cancer treatment. Receptor source: a female donor over 55 with stage II lung adenocarcinoma.

The chain recombines TRBV5-1 with TRBJ2-1; 12 positions agree with TRBD2. CDR1 and CDR2 (germline): SGHRS, YFSETQ. The CDR3 extends over 17 amino acids. Trimming at V came to 0 bases and at J to 7 bases, leaving 8 bases not matched to a gene. In nucleotides, the CDR3 is TGCGCCAGCAGCTTGGCCGTCAGCCTAGCGGGAGGGAATGAGCAGTTCTTC. Translation: CASSLAVSLAGGNEQFF.

This rearrangement joins TRBV11-2 to TRBJ1-1; 9 bases map to TRBD1. Trimming removed 4 bases from V and 4 bases from J; junction bases left unmatched: 16. The CDR3 sequence is 18 residues long. Per the germline V gene, CDR1 is SGHAT and CDR2 is FQNNGV. The CDR3 is CASSSTRGQGERGTEAFF. The CDR3, as DNA: TGTGCCAGCAGCTCAACTCGGGGACAGGGTGAGAGGGGCACTGAAGCTTTCTTT. The full variable domain, completed using reference TRBV11-2 and TRBJ1-1, is EAGVAQSPRYKIIEKRQSVAFWCNPISGHATLYWYQQILGQGPKLLIQFQNNGVVDDSQLPKDRFSAERLKGVDSTLKIQPAKLEDSAVYLCASSSTRGQGERGTEAFFGQGTRLTVV.

The chain links TRBV2 to TRBJ2-1; 15 bases fit TRBD2. CDR3 length: 19 amino acids. The germline gives CDR1 SNHLY, CDR2 FYNNEI. With V trimmed by 5 bases and J by 2 bases, 10 bases remained unmatched. This CDR3 is CASSQGLAGGLTTYNEQFF. CDR3 bases: TGTGCCAGCAGTCAGGGACTAGCGGGAGGCTTAACCACCTACAATGAGCAGTTCTTC.

The V gene is TRBV10-1, the J gene TRBJ2-3, with a tentative D call TRBD2 (5 bases). The V gene lost 0 bases and the J gene lost 10 bases, with 14 bases spanning the gap. This CDR3 comprises 14 residues. The V gene's germline CDR1 is WNHNN and CDR2 SYGVQD (reference sequence). CDR3 nucleotides: TGCGCCAGCAGTGAGTCCCAGACCACGAGGGCGCAGTATTTT. Its translation is CASSESQTTRAQYF.

The chain couples TRBV5-5 to TRBJ1-3; D gene unclear. The CDR3 sequence is 15 residues long. The germline V gene has CDR1 SGHKS and CDR2 YYEKEE (reference sequence). V lost 3 bases and J 0 bases, leaving 10 bases between the germline ends. Here the CDR3 DNA reads TGTGCCAGCAGCTCCTCTATTCACTCTGGAAACACCATATATTTT. This gives the protein CASSSSIHSGNTIYF.

The gene calls are TRBV7-2 and TRBJ2-3; 7 bases map to TRBD2. CDR1 and CDR2 (germline): SGHTA, FQGNSA. V dropped 2 bases and J dropped 10; count of bases not matched to a gene: 6. There are 13 residues in the CDR3. As DNA, the CDR3 is TGTGCCAGCAGCTTAACTAGCGTGATCCCGCAGTATTTT. As protein: CASSLTSVIPQYF.

The chain joins TRBV5-1 to TRBJ2-7; 9 bases agree with TRBD1. With V trimmed by 4 bases and J by 1 base, 12 bases remained unmatched. The CDR3 runs to 17 residues. Germline V CDR1 and CDR2: SGHRS, YFSETQ. The CDR3 coding sequence is TGCGCCAGCAGCCGGGGGACAGGGTGGGAAGTTTCCTACGAGCAGTACTTC. Its protein product is CASSRGTGWEVSYEQYF.

There are a few counts of this clone. The chain combines TRBV2 with TRBJ1-2, with unresolved D. The CDR3 runs to 14 residues. The germline gives CDR1 SNHLY, CDR2 FYNNEI. Trimming cost V 6 bases and J 0 bases, with 11 bases left between them. The CDR3 protein is CASSYSEANYGYTF. The CDR3 DNA is TGTGCCAGCAGCTACTCAGAAGCTAACTATGGCTACACCTTC. The variable domain in full, completed from reference TRBV2 and TRBJ1-2, reads EPEVTQTPSHQVTQMGQEVILRCVPISNHLYFYWYRQILGQKVEFLVSFYNNEISEKSEIFDDQFSVERPDGSNFTLKIRSTKLEDSAMYFCASSYSEANYGYTFGSGTRLTVV.

This chain connects TRBV14 to TRBJ2-1, with D unclear. Trimming removed 3 bases from V and 8 bases from J, with 5 bases in between. Germline lookup yields CDR1 SGHDN and CDR2 FVKESK. The CDR3 is 11 residues long. CDR3 protein: CASSQEYEQFF. CDR3 DNA sequence: TGTGCCAGCAGCCAGGAATATGAGCAGTTCTTC.

V gene TRBV7-2 combines with J gene TRBJ1-4, with 8 bases matching TRBD1. Germline V gives CDR1 SGHTA, CDR2 FQGNSA. This CDR3 is built from 12 residues. The junction had 0 bases not matched to a gene; V was cut back by 6 bases and J by 6 bases. CDR3 region: CASRTGDEKLFF. CDR3 nucleotides: TGTGCCAGCAGGACAGGGGATGAAAAACTGTTTTTT.

V and J are TRBV19 and TRBJ1-5; maybe TRBD1 (6 bases). V gave up 8 bases and J gave up 1 base, with 12 bases separating them. The CDR3 spans 14 residues. CDR1 LNHDA and CDR2 SQIVND come from the germline V gene (reference sequence). CDR3 nucleotides: TGTGCCAGTGGGGGGGCCGGGAGCAATCAGCCCCAGCATTTT. Its translation is CASGGAGSNQPQHF.